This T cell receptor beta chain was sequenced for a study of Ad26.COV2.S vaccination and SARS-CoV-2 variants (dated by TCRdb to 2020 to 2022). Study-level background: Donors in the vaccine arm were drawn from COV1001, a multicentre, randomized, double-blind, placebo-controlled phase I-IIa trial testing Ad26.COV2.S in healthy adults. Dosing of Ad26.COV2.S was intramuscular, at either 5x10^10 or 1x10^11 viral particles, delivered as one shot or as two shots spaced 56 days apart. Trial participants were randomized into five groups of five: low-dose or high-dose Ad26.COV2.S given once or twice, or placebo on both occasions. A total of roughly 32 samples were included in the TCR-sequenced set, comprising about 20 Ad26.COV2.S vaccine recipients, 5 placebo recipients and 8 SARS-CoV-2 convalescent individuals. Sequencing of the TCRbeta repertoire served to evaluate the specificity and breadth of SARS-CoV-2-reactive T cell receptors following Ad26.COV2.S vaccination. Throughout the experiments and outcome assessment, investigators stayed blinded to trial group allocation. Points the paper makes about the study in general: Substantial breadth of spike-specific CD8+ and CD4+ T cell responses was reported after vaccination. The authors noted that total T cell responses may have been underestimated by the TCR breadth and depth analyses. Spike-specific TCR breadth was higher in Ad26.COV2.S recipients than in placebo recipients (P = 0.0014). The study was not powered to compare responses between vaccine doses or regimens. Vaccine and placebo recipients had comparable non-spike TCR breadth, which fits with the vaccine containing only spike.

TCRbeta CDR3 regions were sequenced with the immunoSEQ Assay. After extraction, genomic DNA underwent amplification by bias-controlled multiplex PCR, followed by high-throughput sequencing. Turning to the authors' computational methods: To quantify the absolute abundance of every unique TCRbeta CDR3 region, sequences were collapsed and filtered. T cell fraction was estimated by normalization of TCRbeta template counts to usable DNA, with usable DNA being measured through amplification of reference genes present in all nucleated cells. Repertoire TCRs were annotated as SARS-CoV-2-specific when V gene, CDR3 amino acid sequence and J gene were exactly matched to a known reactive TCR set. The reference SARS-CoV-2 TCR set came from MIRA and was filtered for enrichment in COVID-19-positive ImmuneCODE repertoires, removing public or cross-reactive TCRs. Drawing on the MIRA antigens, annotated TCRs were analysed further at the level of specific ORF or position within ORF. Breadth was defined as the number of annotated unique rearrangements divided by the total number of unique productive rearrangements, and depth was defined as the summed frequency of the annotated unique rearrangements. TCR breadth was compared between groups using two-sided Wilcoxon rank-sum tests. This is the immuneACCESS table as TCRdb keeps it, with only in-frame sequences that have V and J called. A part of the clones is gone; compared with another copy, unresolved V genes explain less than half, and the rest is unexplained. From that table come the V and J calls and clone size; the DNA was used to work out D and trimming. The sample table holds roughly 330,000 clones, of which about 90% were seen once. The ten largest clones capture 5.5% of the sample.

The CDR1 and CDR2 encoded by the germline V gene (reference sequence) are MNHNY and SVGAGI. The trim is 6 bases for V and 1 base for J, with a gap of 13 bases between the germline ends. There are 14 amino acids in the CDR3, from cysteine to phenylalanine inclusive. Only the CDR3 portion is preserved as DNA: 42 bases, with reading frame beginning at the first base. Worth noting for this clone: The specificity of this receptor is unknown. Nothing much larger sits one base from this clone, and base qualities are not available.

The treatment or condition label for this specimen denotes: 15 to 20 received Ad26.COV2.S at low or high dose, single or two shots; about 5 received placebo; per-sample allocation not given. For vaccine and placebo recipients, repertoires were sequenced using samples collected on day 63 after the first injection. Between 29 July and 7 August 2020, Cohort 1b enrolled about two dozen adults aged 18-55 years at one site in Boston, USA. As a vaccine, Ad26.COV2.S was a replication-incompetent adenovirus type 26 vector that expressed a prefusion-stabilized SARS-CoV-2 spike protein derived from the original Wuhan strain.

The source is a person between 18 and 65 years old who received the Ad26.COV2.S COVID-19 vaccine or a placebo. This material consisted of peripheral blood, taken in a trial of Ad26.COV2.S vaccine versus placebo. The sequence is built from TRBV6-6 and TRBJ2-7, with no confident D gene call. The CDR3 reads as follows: CASSIAGPSYEQYF. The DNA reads TGTGCCAGCAGCATAGCTGGACCATCCTACGAGCAGTACTTC.